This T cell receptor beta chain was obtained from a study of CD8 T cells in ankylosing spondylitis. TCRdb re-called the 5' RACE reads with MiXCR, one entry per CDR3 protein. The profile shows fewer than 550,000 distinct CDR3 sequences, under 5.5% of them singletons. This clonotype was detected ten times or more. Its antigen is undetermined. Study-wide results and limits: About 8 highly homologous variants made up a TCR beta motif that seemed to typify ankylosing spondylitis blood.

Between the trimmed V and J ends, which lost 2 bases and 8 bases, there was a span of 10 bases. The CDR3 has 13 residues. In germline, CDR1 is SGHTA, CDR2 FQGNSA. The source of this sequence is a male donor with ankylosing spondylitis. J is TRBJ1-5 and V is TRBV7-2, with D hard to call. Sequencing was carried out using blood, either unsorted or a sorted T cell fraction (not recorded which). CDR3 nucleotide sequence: TGTGCCAGCAGCTTAAACCCCATCGAGCCCCAGCATTTT. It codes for CASSLNPIEPQHF.